These 23 T cell receptor beta chains were sequenced from one sample in a study of blood T cells in healthy people across ages. Then a second PCR, running roughly 7 to 11 cycles, was carried out with a sample-barcoded 5' primer and a J-beta primer mix. MiXCR was run by TCRdb on the 5' RACE reads, yielding one entry per CDR3 protein. The sample gives roughly 1,500,000 distinct CDR3 sequences, about 40% of which show up once; less than 8% is in the top ten. The sample consisted of blood. The receptors originated from a woman younger than 35 in good health.

V is TRBV28 and J is TRBJ2-3; TRBD2 matches at 8 bases. Losses at the gene ends were 6 bases for V and 0 bases for J; bases not matched to a gene: 5. There are 15 residues in the CDR3. Per germline, CDR1 MDHEN and CDR2 SYDVKM. For the CDR3, the DNA is TGTGCCAGCAGGCTAGCGGGCCTTAGCACAGATACGCAGTATTTT. Translating gives CASRLAGLSTDTQYF.

V usage is TRBV6-1 and J usage is TRBJ2-2; TRBD2 agrees at 14 bases. Germline trimming cut 6 bases from V and 3 bases from J; bases unmatched to any gene: 9. CDR1 and CDR2 (germline): MNHNS, SASEGT. The CDR3 runs 18 residues. CDR3 amino acids: CASRRRGGLAGDTGELFF. DNA of the CDR3: TGTGCCAGCAGACGAAGAGGGGGACTAGCGGGAGACACCGGGGAGCTGTTTTTT.

In DNA form, the CDR3 reads TGTGCCGCCGGCACTGGACAGTCCACAAAGAATTCACCCCTCCACTTT. It yields the protein CAAGTGQSTKNSPLHF. The chain combines TRBV11-2 with TRBJ1-6; the D gene is possibly TRBD1 (6 bases). V was trimmed by 11 bases and J by 7 bases, leaving 24 bases between them. The CDR3 sequence is 16 residues long. Germline-derived CDR1 and CDR2 are SGHAT and FQNNGV.

The chain carries TRBV20-1 and TRBJ2-7, with a possible D match to TRBD1 (6 bases). Between the trimmed V and J ends, which lost 4 bases and 3 bases, there was a span of 19 bases. The CDR3 runs 15 residues. The germline V gene encodes CDR1 DFQATT and CDR2 SNEGSKA (reference sequence). For the CDR3, the DNA is TGCAGTGCTAACCCCCGACAGGACCAGTTCTACGAGCAGTACTTC. Amino acids: CSANPRQDQFYEQYF.

The chain is built from TRBV15 and TRBJ2-3; D is uncertain. The V gene's germline CDR1 is LNHNV and CDR2 YYDKDF (reference sequence). With 4 bases removed from V and 7 bases from J, the gap between germline ends came to 24 bases. The CDR3 is made up of 17 amino acids. In DNA form, the CDR3 reads TGTGCCACCAGCAAAAATCCCTCGTCGGCAGGCACCAATACGCAGTATTTT. Encoded protein: CATSKNPSSAGTNTQYF.

The chain joins TRBV4-1 to TRBJ1-2, with TRBD1 identical over 10 bases. V was clipped by 3 bases and J by 8 bases; unmatched bases: 12. The CDR3 covers 16 residues. Germline CDR1 MGHRA, CDR2 YSYEKL. CDR3 sequence (DNA): TGCGCCAGCAGCCAGAGGAGGGACAGGGGTCCCTGGGGCTACACCTTC. It codes for CASSQRRDRGPWGYTF.

This clonotype was detected once. The chain uses TRBV3-1 and TRBJ2-1; 9 nucleotides line up with TRBD2. V shed 4 bases, J shed 10 bases, and the junction held 11 bases outside the gene matches. The germline gives CDR1 LGHDT, CDR2 YNNKEL (reference sequence). The CDR3 contains 15 residues. CDR3 sequence reads: CASSLGGLASEEQFF. The CDR3 DNA reads TGTGCCAGCAGCCTTGGGGGACTAGCATCAGAGGAGCAGTTCTTC.

The chain joins TRBV29-1 to TRBJ2-7; the match to TRBD1 covers 9 bases. CDR3 size: 13 residues. Germline CDR1 reads SQVTM; CDR2 reads ANQGSEA. Losses at the gene ends were 6 bases for V and 7 bases for J; bases not matched to a gene: 10. The CDR3 region is CSVRDRVYNEQYF. The CDR3 nucleotides are TGCAGCGTCCGGGACAGGGTTTACAATGAGCAGTACTTC.

This rearrangement joins TRBV27 to TRBJ2-7, with D hard to call. There are 14 residues in the CDR3. CDR1 and CDR2 (germline): MNHEY, SMNVEV (reference sequence). With 3 bases removed from V and 0 bases from J, the gap between germline ends came to 9 bases. The CDR3 loop reads CASSFQQNSYEQYF. CDR3 DNA sequence: TGTGCCAGCAGTTTCCAGCAGAACTCCTACGAGCAGTACTTC.

This clonotype appeared many times. This chain links TRBV9 with TRBJ2-3; 10 nucleotides agree with TRBD2. V gave up 0 bases and J gave up 1 base; unmatched junction bases: 8. The CDR3 length is 18 residues. CDR1 and CDR2 (germline): SGDLS, YYNGEE. The CDR3 coding sequence is TGTGCCAGCAGCGTAGATGGGGGAGGGACTAGCGGCACAGATACGCAGTATTTT. Its translation: CASSVDGGGTSGTDTQYF.

This chain joins TRBV3-1 and TRBJ1-1; D remains unclear. V was clipped by 0 bases and J by 1 base, with 9 bases between them. The CDR3 has 15 amino acids. Germline CDR1 and CDR2: LGHDT and YNNKEL (reference sequence). CDR3 region: CASSQDTPSNTEAFF. In nucleotides, the CDR3 is TGTGCCAGCAGCCAAGATACCCCGTCGAACACTGAAGCTTTCTTT.

The chain employs TRBV6-6 and TRBJ2-4; 10 bases are shared with TRBD2. V lost 7 bases, J lost 0 bases, and 3 bases stayed unmatched. Germline V gene data show CDR1 as MNHNY and CDR2 as SVGAGI (reference sequence). CDR3 size: 15 residues. CDR3 sequence: CASITSGVAKNIQYF. CDR3 nucleotide sequence: TGTGCCAGCATTACTAGCGGGGTAGCCAAAAACATTCAGTACTTC.

The chain joins TRBV5-5 to TRBJ2-6, with D possibly being TRBD1 or TRBD2 (5 bases each). Trimming shortened V by 4 bases and J by 0 bases, and 11 bases separated the two germline ends. CDR3 length equals 16 residues. Germline CDR1 is SGHKS and CDR2 is YYEKEE (reference sequence). In nucleotides, the CDR3 is TGTGCCAGCAGCCGGGGACGGACCTCTGGGGCCAACGTCCTGACTTTC. Residues: CASSRGRTSGANVLTF.

This clonotype showed up just once. The V and J genes are TRBV20-1 and TRBJ1-2; no clear D. This CDR3 region has 15 residues. Trimming removed 0 bases from V and 0 bases from J, with 11 bases in between. Germline V gene sequence: CDR1 DFQATT, CDR2 SNEGSKA (reference sequence). CDR3 nucleotides: TGCAGTGCTAGAGATTATTCCGCTACTAACTATGGCTACACCTTC. Protein sequence: CSARDYSATNYGYTF.

The chain recombines TRBV6-4 with TRBJ2-7; TRBD2 matches at 11 bases. The germline V gene encodes CDR1 MRHNA and CDR2 SNTAGT. V trimming: 0 bases; J trimming: 0 bases; junction bases outside the gene matches: 1. The CDR3 length is 16 residues. The CDR3 bases are TGTGCCAGCAGTGACTCCGGGACTAGCGGCTCCTACGAGCAGTACTTC. Its translation is CASSDSGTSGSYEQYF.

The chain carries TRBV20-1 and TRBJ1-6, with 7 bases lining up with TRBD1. The length of the CDR3 is 13 residues. V trimming: 3 bases; J trimming: 8 bases; junction bases outside the gene matches: 4. Germline V gene sequence: CDR1 DFQATT, CDR2 SNEGSKA (reference sequence). CDR3 coding DNA: TGCAGTGCTAGCCCGGGGACAGATTCACCCCTCCACTTT. It yields the protein CSASPGTDSPLHF.

For this clonotype: One junction end does not reproduce the germline sequence, and a read error may be involved. V and J are TRBV7-8 and TRBJ1-5; D not resolved. The CDR3 is 15 amino acids. Germline CDR1 and CDR2: SGHVS and FQNEAQ. The CDR3: CASSLVQGGNQPQHF. The CDR3 DNA is TGTGCCAGCAGTTTAGTCCAAGGTGGCAATCAGCCCCAGCATTTT.

The chain joins TRBV29-1 to TRBJ1-4; D is undetermined. The germline gives CDR1 SQVTM, CDR2 ANQGSEA. V lost 2 bases and J 8 bases, leaving 6 bases between the germline ends. The CDR3 sequence is 11 residues long. The CDR3 spells CSVERAEKLFF. The CDR3 nucleotides are TGCAGCGTTGAAAGGGCCGAAAAACTGTTTTTT.

The chain is built from TRBV5-1 and TRBJ2-4; 13 bases align to TRBD2. The J call may be incorrect, as the DNA end agrees better with TRBJ2-7. This CDR3 region has 16 residues. CDR1 is SGHRS and CDR2 is YFSETQ in the germline V gene. This CDR3 reads CASSLIGLAGAREQYF. The CDR3 nucleotides are TGCGCCAGCAGCTTGATTGGACTAGCGGGAGCTCGCGAGCAGTACTTC.

Notes on this clonotype: Compared with germline, one end of the junction differs, possibly owing to a read error. The chain links TRBV27 to TRBJ2-1; 10 bases fit TRBD2. The CDR3 sequence is 15 residues long. The germline V gene encodes CDR1 MNHEY and CDR2 SMNVEV (reference sequence). The CDR3 here is CTSSSPSGGYNEQFF. The CDR3 DNA follows: TGTACCAGCAGTTCTCCTAGCGGGGGCTACAATGAGCAGTTCTTT.

The chain joins TRBV6-5 to TRBJ2-7; 8 nucleotides align to TRBD1. The CDR3 runs 17 residues. The V gene end was trimmed by 6 bases and the J gene end by 0 bases; junction bases not matched to a gene: 13. Per the germline V gene, CDR1 is MNHEY and CDR2 is SVGAGI. The CDR3 spells CASRYSGKGQGSYEQYF. CDR3 in DNA: TGTGCCAGCAGATACAGCGGAAAAGGACAGGGCTCCTACGAGCAGTACTTC.

This clonotype occurred a few times. This chain links TRBV10-3 with TRBJ2-7; a weak D match, TRBD2 (5 bases). In germline, CDR1 is ENHRY, CDR2 SYGVKD. The germline V and J ends were trimmed by 6 bases and 1 base, with 7 bases remaining between them. The CDR3 length is 12 residues. The CDR3 loop reads CAISPGSYEQYF. As DNA, the CDR3 is TGTGCCATCAGCCCGGGATCCTACGAGCAGTACTTC.

V and J are TRBV2 and TRBJ2-6; D is undetermined. CDR3 length: 16 amino acids. Trimming cost V 2 bases and J 1 base, with 9 bases left between them. Germline V gives CDR1 SNHLY, CDR2 FYNNEI. The CDR3 nucleotides read TGTGCCAGCAGTGAACAGCCTCCATCTGGGGCCAACGTCCTGACTTTC. This translates into CASSEQPPSGANVLTF. The whole variable domain, filled in from reference TRBV2 and TRBJ2-6, reads EPEVTQTPSHQVTQMGQEVILRCVPISNHLYFYWYRQILGQKVEFLVSFYNNEISEKSEIFDDQFSVERPDGSNFTLKIRSTKLEDSAMYFCASSEQPPSGANVLTFGAGSRLTVL.